The sequence of this TCR beta chain was determined in a study of CD8 T cells in ankylosing spondylitis. In this sample, this clonotype turned up many times. Its antigen is still unknown. Findings and limits, study-wide: Researchers reportedly found disease-linked clones significantly enriched in matched ankylosing spondylitis synovial fluid. Previous work reported some of these motif variants in the synovial fluid and blood of reactive arthritis.

The CDR3 totals 14 residues. Trimming took 6 bases from V and 3 from J, leaving 11 bases between them. One entry per CDR3 protein, called by TCRdb with MiXCR from the 5' RACE reads. The table records hundreds of thousands of distinct CDR3 sequences, around 9.1% of them present only once. Sequencing was carried out using blood, either unsorted or a sorted T cell fraction (not recorded which). The sequence was obtained from a male donor with ankylosing spondylitis or in good health (not recorded which). The chain uses TRBV12-3 or TRBV12-4 and TRBJ2-2, with D possibly matching TRBD2 (6 bases). The CDR3 DNA reads TGTGCCAGCAGGGCCGGGACTGACACCGGGGAGCTGTTTTTT. Amino acids: CASRAGTDTGELFF.